Below, 24 T cell receptor beta chains from the same sample are listed, as sequenced in a study of human T cells and chemical hapten exposure. Stated time point: pre-sensitization, week 0. The sample's treatment: therapeutic diphenylcyclopropenone sensitization with weekly scalp DPC. TCRdb analysed the RACE reads with MiXCR anew, one entry per CDR3 protein. Of a few hundred thousand distinct CDR3 sequences in the sample, 5.5% were seen once. The sequenced sample was whole blood, obtained in connection with sensitization to the hapten diphenylcyclopropenone (DPC). All receptors derive from a young woman with alopecia areata. Some clones in this sample may be carry-over from other donors' samples.

The CDR3 nucleotides are TGTGCCAGCTCCCCTCAGGGGACAGGCAATCAGCCCCAGCATTTT. This codes for CASSPQGTGNQPQHF. The rearrangement joins TRBV18 to TRBJ1-5; 7 bases map to TRBD1. Per germline, CDR1 KGHSH and CDR2 LQKENI. The trim removed 6 bases at V and 2 bases at J, leaving 7 bases unmatched. This CDR3 has 15 amino acids.

This clonotype was seen only a few times. The rearrangement joins TRBV11-2 to TRBJ2-7; D ambiguous. Germline lookup yields CDR1 SGHAT and CDR2 FQNNGV. Trimming took 5 bases from V and 0 from J, leaving 11 bases between them. CDR3 size: 14 residues. CDR3 sequence: CASSLQRYSYEQYF. Here the CDR3 DNA reads TGTGCCAGCAGCCTGCAGAGATACTCCTACGAGCAGTACTTC.

The rearrangement links TRBV5-1 to TRBJ1-2, with 7 bases that match TRBD1. Germline V gene lookup returns CDR1 SGHRS and CDR2 YFSETQ. The CDR3 loop spans 14 amino acids. V lost 0 bases, J lost 7 bases, and 6 bases stayed unmatched. The CDR3 here is CASSLGDSDPGYTF. The CDR3 nucleotides are TGCGCCAGCAGCTTGGGGGACAGCGATCCTGGCTACACCTTC.

This clonotype has a handful of counts. The V gene is TRBV3-1, the J gene TRBJ2-1, with 8 positions matching TRBD2. Germline assignment: CDR1 LGHDT and CDR2 YNNKEL (reference sequence). The length of the CDR3 is 14 residues. V lost 0 bases, J lost 12 bases, and 7 bases stayed unmatched. The DNA of the CDR3 is TGTGCCAGCAGCCAAGATATGGTGGCGGGGGGGCAGTTCTTC. It specifies CASSQDMVAGGQFF.

Many counts were recorded for this clonotype. This chain joins TRBV29-1 and TRBJ2-2, with 7 bases that match TRBD2. The CDR3 length is 17 residues. The V gene's germline CDR1 is SQVTM and CDR2 ANQGSEA. J gave up 1 base and V 2 bases, and 10 bases lay outside the gene matches. CDR3 coding DNA: TGCAGCGTTGAACCTCTTGAGACGGGGGGGAACACCGGGGAGCTGTTTTTT. This codes for CSVEPLETGGNTGELFF.

This clonotype has only a few counts. This chain links TRBV6-5 with TRBJ2-3; 12 bases agree with TRBD2. CDR3 length: 17 residues. Trimming removed 2 bases from V and 2 bases from J; junction bases left unmatched: 5. CDR1 and CDR2 from the germline V gene are MNHEY and SVGAGI. CDR3 in amino acids: CASSYRGLAGYTDTQYF. CDR3 DNA: TGTGCCAGCAGTTACCGGGGACTAGCGGGCTACACAGATACGCAGTATTTT.

The genes are TRBV5-6 and TRBJ2-1; D gene ambiguous. The CDR3 is made up of 14 amino acids. The germline CDR1 and CDR2 sequences are SGHDT and YYEEEE. V was pared by 0 bases and J by 6 bases, with 10 bases between. The DNA of the CDR3 is TGTGCCAGCAGCTTGGAGGCAGCTAGCAATGAGCAGTTCTTC. Residues: CASSLEAASNEQFF.

In this sample, this clonotype turned up many times. V usage is TRBV9 and J usage is TRBJ1-4, with a possible D match to TRBD1 (5 bases). CDR3 size: 15 residues. The germline CDR1 and CDR2 sequences are SGDLS and YYNGEE. Deletions cut 2 bases from V and 6 bases from J, with 14 bases between. The CDR3, as DNA: TGTGCCAGCAGCGTGGGACCGATCCCGGATGAAAAACTGTTTTTT. Its protein is CASSVGPIPDEKLFF. The full variable domain, with the rest looked up from reference TRBV9 and TRBJ1-4, is DSGVTQTPKHLITATGQRVTLRCSPRSGDLSVYWYQQSLDQGLQFLIQYYNGEERAKGNILERFSAQQFPDLHSELNLSSLELGDSALYFCASSVGPIPDEKLFFGSGTQLSVL.

This clonotype has more than one count but fewer than ten. The chain uses TRBV6-6 and TRBJ1-2; 9 nucleotides line up with TRBD1. The CDR3 loop spans 15 amino acids. J was trimmed by 2 bases and V by 6 bases; bases with no gene match: 7. Germline-derived CDR1 and CDR2 are MNHNY and SVGAGI (reference sequence). The CDR3 region is CASRPGQGSNYGYTF. The CDR3 DNA reads as TGTGCCAGCAGACCTGGACAGGGGTCGAACTATGGCTACACCTTC.

There are many counts of this clonotype. The chain couples TRBV27 to TRBJ1-1, with unresolved D. Germline V CDR1 and CDR2: MNHEY, SMNVEV (reference sequence). The CDR3 contains 11 residues. V was cut by 5 bases and J by 7 bases, with 8 bases left in between. CDR3 DNA sequence: TGTGCCAGCAGTGGGCGCGGTGAAGCTTTCTTT. Translation: CASSGRGEAFF.

This clonotype appeared a few times. The rearrangement links TRBV6-5 to TRBJ2-3, with a tentative D call TRBD2 (6 bases). Trimming stripped 5 bases from V and 0 bases from J, with 12 bases between. CDR3 length: 15 amino acids. In germline, CDR1 is MNHEY, CDR2 SVGAGI. CDR3 protein: CASSPPAGSTDTQYF. As DNA, the CDR3 is TGTGCCAGCAGTCCCCCCGCGGGGAGCACAGATACGCAGTATTTT.

The rearrangement links TRBV29-1 to TRBJ1-5, with D tentatively TRBD1 (6 bases). CDR3 length: 13 amino acids. CDR1 and CDR2 from the germline V gene are SQVTM and ANQGSEA. V lost 3 bases, J lost 5 bases, and 11 bases lay in between. CDR3 region: CSVDLGGDQPQHF. For the CDR3, the DNA is TGCAGCGTTGATTTGGGGGGCGATCAGCCCCAGCATTTT.

Ten or more counts support this clonotype. The chain uses TRBV2 and TRBJ2-3; 9 bases map to TRBD2. CDR1 is SNHLY and CDR2 is FYNNEI in the germline V gene. The CDR3 is 15 residues long. V was clipped by 5 bases and J by 2 bases; unmatched bases: 5. The CDR3 is CASSPSGVFTDTQYF. The DNA for the CDR3 is TGTGCCAGCAGTCCTAGCGGGGTTTTCACAGATACGCAGTATTTT.

This clonotype was recorded at least ten times. DNA for the CDR3: TGCGCCAGCAGCCAAGCCCTAGCCTCGCGAGAGACCCAGTACTTC. Protein: CASSQALASRETQYF. The chain uses TRBV4-1 and TRBJ2-5, with TRBD2 as a possible D gene (5 bases). The CDR3 is 15 residues long. CDR1 MGHRA and CDR2 YSYEKL come from the germline V gene. Trimming removed 1 base from V and 4 bases from J, with 13 bases in between.

The V call is TRBV4-3, the J call TRBJ1-1, with no clear D. V was cut by 4 bases and J by 0 bases, with 18 bases left in between. This CDR3 has 17 amino acids. CDR1 LGHNA and CDR2 YSLEER come from the germline V gene. CDR3 nucleotide sequence: TGCGCCAGCAGCCCTGTGATTGATACAGCAATGAACACTGAAGCTTTCTTT. Protein product: CASSPVIDTAMNTEAFF.

In its sample, this clonotype was seen many times. The V call is TRBV4-2, the J call TRBJ1-4, with a possible D match to TRBD1 (5 bases). The CDR3 is 13 amino acids. CDR1 is LGHNA, CDR2 YNFKEQ, per germline. V lost 0 bases, J lost 7 bases, and 6 bases lay in between. For the CDR3, the DNA is TGTGCCAGCAGCCAAGATAGGGGTGAAAAACTGTTTTTT. The encoded protein is CASSQDRGEKLFF.

V is TRBV10-3 and J is TRBJ2-7, with D tentatively TRBD1 (6 bases). The CDR3 loop spans 14 amino acids. Trimming removed 3 bases from V and 7 bases from J, with 16 bases in between. Germline assignment: CDR1 ENHRY and CDR2 SYGVKD. The CDR3 protein is CAISETGSRGEQYF. DNA for the CDR3: TGTGCCATCAGTGAAACAGGGTCGCGCGGTGAGCAGTACTTC.

CDR3 nucleotides: TGTGCCAGCAGCGTAGCAGGGTTCGGAGCGGCGGATCGTTTCACAGATACGCAGTATTTT. Translation: CASSVAGFGAADRFTDTQYF. The V and J genes are TRBV9 and TRBJ2-3; possibly TRBD1 or TRBD2 for D (5 bases each). CDR1 and CDR2 from the germline V gene are SGDLS and YYNGEE. CDR3 length: 20 residues. V shed 0 bases and J shed 2 bases, with 25 bases lying between them.

This clonotype was found many times. The J gene is TRBJ1-5, the V gene TRBV6-1; D is undetermined. Trimming cost V 7 bases and J 5 bases, with 12 bases left between them. This CDR3 spans 13 amino acids. The germline V gene encodes CDR1 MNHNS and CDR2 SASEGT. The CDR3 DNA is TGTGCCAGCACCTTCTATGGGGATCAGCCCCAGCATTTT. Its translation: CASTFYGDQPQHF.

This clonotype was counted at least ten times. The genes are TRBV28 and TRBJ2-1; maybe TRBD2 (7 bases). With 8 bases removed from V and 4 bases from J, the gap between germline ends came to 24 bases. The CDR3 is made up of 17 amino acids. Germline V gene lookup returns CDR1 MDHEN and CDR2 SYDVKM. CDR3: CASPPRGGGIGYNEQFF. The CDR3 nucleotides read TGTGCCAGCCCGCCAAGAGGGGGGGGTATCGGTTACAATGAGCAGTTCTTC. The whole variable domain, filled in from reference TRBV28 and TRBJ2-1, reads DVKVTQSSRYLVKRTGEKVFLECVQDMDHENMFWYRQDPGLGLRLIYFSYDVKMKEKGDIPEGYSVSREKKERFSLILESASTNQTSMYLCASPPRGGGIGYNEQFFGPGTRLTVL.

The chain combines TRBV7-2 with TRBJ2-1; D gene unclear. Trimming took 4 bases from V and 3 from J, leaving 7 bases between them. CDR1 SGHTA and CDR2 FQGNSA come from the germline V gene. The CDR3 consists of 13 residues. CDR3 protein: CASSSTRYNEQFF. The CDR3 DNA sequence: TGTGCCAGCAGCTCGACTCGCTACAATGAGCAGTTCTTC.

This clonotype was detected many times. The chain combines TRBV6-5 with TRBJ1-1; a weak D match, TRBD1 (5 bases). Per the germline V gene, CDR1 is MNHEY and CDR2 is SVGAGI. V was trimmed by 6 bases and J by 5 bases, leaving 19 bases between them. The CDR3 contains 15 residues. The CDR3 sequence is CASRRTAGEGTEAFF. The CDR3 DNA is TGTGCCAGCAGACGTACGGCGGGGGAGGGGACTGAAGCTTTCTTT.

The rearrangement joins TRBV29-1 to TRBJ2-5; 9 nucleotides match TRBD1. This CDR3 has 17 amino acids. V lost 2 bases to trimming and J lost 1 base; unmatched junction nucleotides: 11. Per the germline V gene, CDR1 is SQVTM and CDR2 is ANQGSEA. CDR3 amino acids: CSVERDREPNSQETQYF. The CDR3 nucleotides are TGCAGCGTTGAAAGGGACAGGGAACCGAACAGCCAAGAGACCCAGTACTTC.

This clonotype was observed at least ten times. The V call is TRBV9, the J call TRBJ2-7; TRBD2 matches 9 bases. The CDR3 extends over 15 amino acids. CDR1 is SGDLS, CDR2 YYNGEE, per germline. V lost 0 bases, J lost 3 bases, and 4 bases stayed unmatched. CDR3 sequence reads: CASSVGGGAFYEQYF. Here the CDR3 DNA reads TGTGCCAGCAGCGTAGGCGGGGGGGCTTTCTACGAGCAGTACTTC.